The source of this TCR beta chain is a study of blood T cell repertoires in COVID-19. Across the whole study: The United States, Italy and Spain were the sources of the acute and convalescent COVID-19 samples.

How the authors handled the data: Amplification of reference gene primers was used by the study to estimate nucleated cell counts. Data came from immunoSEQ multiplex PCR; TCRdb stores just in-frame clones and leaves some out. Clone size and the V and J calls come from that table; the DNA yielded D and trimming. The sample carries approximately 210,000 clones, 76% recorded once. The CDR3 is made up of 17 amino acids. V lost 0 bases, J lost 4 bases, and 7 bases stayed unmatched. Per germline, CDR1 SGHNT and CDR2 YYREEE (reference sequence). This receptor was identified in a woman aged 45-65 years with acute COVID-19. The chain carries TRBV5-4 and TRBJ1-1, with 12 bases identical to TRBD1. Material for sequencing was PBMCs or T cells enriched from blood (not recorded which). CDR3 sequence: CASSLARDRGLGTEAFF. Here the CDR3 DNA reads TGTGCCAGCAGCTTGGCCAGGGACAGGGGGCTAGGCACTGAAGCTTTCTTT.